This T cell receptor beta chain was profiled in a study of blood T cell repertoires in COVID-19. Libraries were prepared by immunoSEQ multiplex PCR; TCRdb keeps only in-frame clonotypes and omits some of them. Of a few hundred thousand clones listed, about 86% are singletons. From germline, CDR1 is LNHDA and CDR2 SQIVND (reference sequence). The CDR3 has 14 amino acids. The junction had 3 bases not matched to a gene; V was cut back by 4 bases and J by 5 bases. This clone was detected once. The chain has TRBV19 and TRBJ2-1; 9 bases fit TRBD2. The sequence was obtained from a man aged 45 to 65 who had recovered from COVID-19. The sample consisted of PBMCs or T cells enriched from blood (not recorded which). The DNA for the CDR3 is TGTGCCAGTAGTAGGCTAGCGGGGCACAATGAGCAGTTCTTC. This translates into CASSRLAGHNEQFF.